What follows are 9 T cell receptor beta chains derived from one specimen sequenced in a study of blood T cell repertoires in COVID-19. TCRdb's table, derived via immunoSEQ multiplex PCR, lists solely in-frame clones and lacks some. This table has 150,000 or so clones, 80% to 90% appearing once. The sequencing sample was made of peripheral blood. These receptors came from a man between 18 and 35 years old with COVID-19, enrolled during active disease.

DNA for the CDR3: TGTGCCAGTAATAGCGGAGGGGCTTTGGATGAGCAGTTCTTC. As protein: CASNSGGALDEQFF. The J gene is TRBJ2-1, the V gene TRBV10-3, with a tentative D call TRBD2 (6 bases). Trimming removed 10 bases at V and 8 bases at J, with 21 bases between. CDR3 length equals 14 residues. Germline lookup yields CDR1 ENHRY and CDR2 SYGVKD.

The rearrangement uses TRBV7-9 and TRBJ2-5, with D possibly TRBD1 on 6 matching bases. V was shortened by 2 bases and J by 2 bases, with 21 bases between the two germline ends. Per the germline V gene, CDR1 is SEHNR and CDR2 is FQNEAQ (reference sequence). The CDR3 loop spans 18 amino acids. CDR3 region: CASSLSRGYTGRQETQYF. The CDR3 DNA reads TGTGCCAGCAGCTTAAGTCGGGGTTACACAGGGCGGCAAGAGACCCAGTACTTC.

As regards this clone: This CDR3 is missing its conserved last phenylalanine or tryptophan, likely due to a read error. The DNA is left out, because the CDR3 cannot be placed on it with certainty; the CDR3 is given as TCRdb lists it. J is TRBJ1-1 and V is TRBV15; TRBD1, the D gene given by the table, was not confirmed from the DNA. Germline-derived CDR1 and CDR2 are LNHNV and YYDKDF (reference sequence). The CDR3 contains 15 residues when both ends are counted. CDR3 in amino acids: CATSRGAAGQGALSV.

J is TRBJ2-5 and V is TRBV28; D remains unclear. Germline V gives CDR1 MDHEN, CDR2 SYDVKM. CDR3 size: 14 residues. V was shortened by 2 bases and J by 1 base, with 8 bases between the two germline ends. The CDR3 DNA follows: TGTGCCAGCAGTTTAAGTCCCGGCCAAGAGACCCAGTACTTC. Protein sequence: CASSLSPGQETQYF. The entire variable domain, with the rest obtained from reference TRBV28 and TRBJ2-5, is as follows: DVKVTQSSRYLVKRTGEKVFLECVQDMDHENMFWYRQDPGLGLRLIYFSYDVKMKEKGDIPEGYSVSREKKERFSLILESASTNQTSMYLCASSLSPGQETQYFGPGTRLLVL.

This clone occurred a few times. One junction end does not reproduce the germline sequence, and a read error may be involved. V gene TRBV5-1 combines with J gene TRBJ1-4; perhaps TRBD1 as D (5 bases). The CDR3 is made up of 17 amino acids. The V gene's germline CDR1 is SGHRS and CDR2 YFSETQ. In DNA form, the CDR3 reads TGCGCCAGCAGCCCCAGGAGGGGCCCCCCACCAAATGAAAAACTGCTTTTT. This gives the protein CASSPRRGPPPNEKLLF.

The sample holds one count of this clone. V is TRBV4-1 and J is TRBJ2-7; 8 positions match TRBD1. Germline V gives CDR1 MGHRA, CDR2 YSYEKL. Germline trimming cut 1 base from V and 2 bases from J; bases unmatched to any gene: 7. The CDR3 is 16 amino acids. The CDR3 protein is CASSQGADRVTYEQYF. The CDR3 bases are TGCGCCAGCAGCCAAGGCGCGGACAGGGTGACCTACGAGCAGTACTTC.

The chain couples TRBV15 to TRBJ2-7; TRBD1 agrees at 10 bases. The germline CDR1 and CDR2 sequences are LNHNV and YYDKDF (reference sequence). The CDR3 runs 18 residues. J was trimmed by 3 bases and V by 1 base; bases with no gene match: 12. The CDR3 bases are TGTGCCACCAGCAGAGGCTCATGGACAGGGGGACCCTTCTACGAGCAGTACTTC. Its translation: CATSRGSWTGGPFYEQYF.

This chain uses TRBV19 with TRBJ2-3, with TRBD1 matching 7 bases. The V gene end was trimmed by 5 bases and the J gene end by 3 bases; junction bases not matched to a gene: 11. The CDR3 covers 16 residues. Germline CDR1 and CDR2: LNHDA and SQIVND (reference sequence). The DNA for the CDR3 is TGTGCCAGTAGTGACCCCGGCGGCAGGGGGACAGATACGCAGTATTTT. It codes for CASSDPGGRGTDTQYF. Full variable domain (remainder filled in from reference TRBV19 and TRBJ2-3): DGGITQSPKYLFRKEGQNVTLSCEQNLNHDAMYWYRQDPGQGLRLIYYSQIVNDFQKGDIAEGYSVSREKKESFPLTVTSAQKNPTAFYLCASSDPGGRGTDTQYFGPGTRLTVL.

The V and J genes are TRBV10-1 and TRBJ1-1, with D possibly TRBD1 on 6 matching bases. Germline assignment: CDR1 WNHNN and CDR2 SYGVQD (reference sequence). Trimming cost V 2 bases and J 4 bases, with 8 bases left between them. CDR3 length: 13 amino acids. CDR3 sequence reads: CASSENRATEAFF. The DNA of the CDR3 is TGCGCCAGCAGTGAGAACAGGGCCACTGAAGCTTTCTTT.